The 30 T cell receptor beta chains listed next were all sequenced from one sample in a study of blood T cells in healthy people across ages. Combining a sample-barcoded 5' primer with a J-beta primer mix, a second PCR ran for 7 to 11 cycles. TCRdb fed the 5' RACE reads into MiXCR, producing one record per CDR3 protein. The sample gives about 580,000 distinct CDR3 sequences, under 55% of which show up once; about 22% is in the top ten. Sequenced input: blood. All receptors derive from a man of 80 years or more in good health.

CDR3 amino acids: CASSLVHGVVNTDTQYF. The CDR3 DNA reads TGTGCCAGCAGCTTAGTCCACGGGGTGGTCAACACAGATACGCAGTATTTT. The rearrangement links TRBV7-9 to TRBJ2-3; D possibly corresponds to TRBD2 (5 bases). Germline CDR1 and CDR2: SEHNR and FQNEAQ (reference sequence). V gave up 1 base and J gave up 2 bases, with 16 bases separating them. CDR3 length equals 17 residues.

V gene TRBV5-1 combines with J gene TRBJ2-3; 8 nucleotides agree with TRBD1. Germline CDR1 SGHRS, CDR2 YFSETQ. V lost 4 bases and J lost 2; bases outside the gene matches: 6. There are 15 residues in the CDR3. The CDR3 bases are TGCGCCAGCAGCCCGTTGGACAGGGTCACAGATACGCAGTATTTT. Translation gives CASSPLDRVTDTQYF.

V gene TRBV6-6 combines with J gene TRBJ2-1, with D possibly TRBD2 on 6 matching bases. This CDR3 comprises 15 residues. Deletions cut 6 bases from V and 2 bases from J, with 14 bases between. Germline loops: CDR1 MNHNY, CDR2 SVGAGI (reference sequence). CDR3 residues: CASRSSAFAYNEQFF. CDR3 DNA sequence: TGTGCCAGCAGATCTAGCGCGTTTGCCTACAATGAGCAGTTCTTC.

The chain joins TRBV2 to TRBJ2-2, with D possibly matching TRBD2 (6 bases). V was trimmed by 7 bases and J by 3 bases, leaving 12 bases between them. The CDR3 is 14 amino acids. Germline CDR1 and CDR2: SNHLY and FYNNEI. CDR3 DNA sequence: TGTGCCAGCAACGTTGGCGGGGACACCGGGGAGCTGTTTTTT. This sequence encodes CASNVGGDTGELFF.

This clonotype was recorded once. The gene calls are TRBV5-5 and TRBJ2-5, with D perhaps assigned TRBD1 or TRBD2 (6 bases each). V was cut by 3 bases and J by 11 bases, with 23 bases left in between. Germline CDR1 is SGHKS and CDR2 is YYEKEE (reference sequence). The CDR3 runs to 15 residues. CDR3 region: CASSSLPGAENEQYF. CDR3 in DNA: TGTGCCAGCAGCTCACTTCCGGGGGCCGAGAATGAGCAGTACTTC.

This clonotype was seen a few times. This chain links TRBV20-1 with TRBJ2-7; possible D gene TRBD2, 6 bases. CDR3 length equals 11 residues. The V end lost 5 bases, the J end lost 3 bases, and 8 bases lay between the germline ends. Germline CDR1 is DFQATT and CDR2 is SNEGSKA (reference sequence). Here the CDR3 DNA reads TGCAGTGCTCCGGACTACTACGAGCAGTACTTC. Translated, it gives CSAPDYYEQYF.

V and J are TRBV28 and TRBJ1-2, with 7 bases fitting TRBD1. The V gene end was trimmed by 5 bases and the J gene end by 4 bases; junction bases not matched to a gene: 7. Germline loops: CDR1 MDHEN, CDR2 SYDVKM. The CDR3 covers 14 residues. The DNA for the CDR3 is TGTGCCAGCAGTCACAGGGGTGGTCCCTATGGCTACACCTTC. Amino acid sequence: CASSHRGGPYGYTF.

The chain combines TRBV20-1 with TRBJ1-1; TRBD1 agrees at 7 bases. J was trimmed by 0 bases and V by 4 bases; bases with no gene match: 5. Germline-derived CDR1 and CDR2 are DFQATT and SNEGSKA (reference sequence). The CDR3 is made up of 14 amino acids. The CDR3 sequence is CSATKGQLNTEAFF. The CDR3 DNA reads as TGCAGTGCTACCAAGGGACAGTTGAACACTGAAGCTTTCTTT.

This clonotype was seen at least ten times. The rearrangement joins TRBV6-5 to TRBJ1-4; D remains unclear. V was pared by 2 bases and J by 6 bases, with 13 bases between. The CDR3 runs 15 residues. Looked up from germline, CDR1 is MNHEY and CDR2 is SVGAGI. CDR3 residues: CASSYQRSPDEKLFF. CDR3 nucleotide sequence: TGTGCCAGCAGTTACCAGCGGAGCCCCGATGAAAAACTGTTTTTT.

In its sample, this clonotype was seen a few times. The chain uses TRBV7-2 and TRBJ2-1, with 7 bases matching TRBD2. With V trimmed by 0 bases and J by 6 bases, 14 bases remained unmatched. CDR1 and CDR2 from the germline V gene are SGHTA and FQGNSA. The CDR3 extends over 18 amino acids. The CDR3 sequence: CASSLAMGRAGALNEQFF. The CDR3 DNA reads as TGTGCCAGCAGCTTAGCAATGGGGAGGGCGGGAGCGCTCAATGAGCAGTTCTTC.

This clonotype was seen a few times. The genes are TRBV7-2 and TRBJ2-3; weak D call: TRBD2 (5 bases). The germline V and J ends were trimmed by 5 bases and 4 bases, with 10 bases remaining between them. Germline CDR1 reads SGHTA; CDR2 reads FQGNSA. The CDR3 consists of 13 residues. In DNA, the CDR3 is TGTGCCAGCAGCCGGACCGGGGCAGATACGCAGTATTTT. This sequence encodes CASSRTGADTQYF.

This clonotype was picked up a small number of times. This chain uses TRBV13 with TRBJ1-1; D might be TRBD1 (6 bases). Germline V gene data show CDR1 as PRHDT and CDR2 as FYEKMQ (reference sequence). V lost 5 bases, J lost 0 bases, and 16 bases lay in between. The CDR3 is 16 amino acids. In nucleotides, the CDR3 is TGTGCCAGCAGCAGCTACAGGGAGCCGGTGAACACTGAAGCTTTCTTT. Translating it yields CASSSYREPVNTEAFF.

The CDR3 nucleotides are TGCAGTGGGAGGGGGCACCCTTACAATGAGCAGTTCTTC. This sequence encodes CSGRGHPYNEQFF. This sequence joins TRBV20-1 and TRBJ2-1; a weak D match, TRBD1 (7 bases). V gave up 7 bases and J gave up 4 bases, with 14 bases separating them. The CDR3 spans 13 residues. The germline gives CDR1 DFQATT, CDR2 SNEGSKA (reference sequence).

The chain joins TRBV20-1 to TRBJ2-3, with a tentative D call TRBD2 (6 bases). Germline values: CDR1 DFQATT, CDR2 SNEGSKA (reference sequence). V dropped 4 bases and J dropped 1 base, with 6 bases sitting between them. The CDR3 loop spans 12 amino acids. CDR3 nucleotides: TGCAGTGCTAAGCGGGGCACAGATACGCAGTATTTT. Translated: CSAKRGTDTQYF.

V gene TRBV12-3 or TRBV12-4 combines with J gene TRBJ1-5; D is possibly TRBD1 (5 bases). Trimming took 6 bases from V and 5 from J, leaving 14 bases between them. The CDR3 sequence is 14 residues long. CDR3 protein: CASSLPRGDQPQHF. CDR3 nucleotides: TGTGCCAGCAGCCTCCCACGAGGGGATCAGCCCCAGCATTTT.

This CDR3 reads CASSQDDNPLAKNIQYF. The CDR3, as DNA: TGCGCCAGCAGCCAAGATGACAACCCCTTAGCCAAAAACATTCAGTACTTC. The chain uses TRBV4-1 and TRBJ2-4; D is unresolved. The CDR3 has 17 amino acids. Germline CDR1 and CDR2: MGHRA and YSYEKL. The V end lost 0 bases, the J end lost 0 bases, and 12 bases lay between the germline ends.

The J gene is TRBJ1-2, the V gene TRBV20-1; 11 nucleotides line up with TRBD1. The CDR3 is 14 amino acids. Unmatched junction bases numbered 6, after V lost 1 base and J lost 8 bases. Germline V lookup: CDR1 DFQATT, CDR2 SNEGSKA (reference sequence). The CDR3 spells CSARVGQGAGGYTF. The CDR3, as DNA: TGCAGTGCTAGAGTTGGACAGGGGGCTGGGGGCTACACCTTC.

In this sample, this clonotype turned up a few times. This chain joins TRBV4-3 and TRBJ2-2, with 11 bases lining up with TRBD2. This CDR3 contains 15 residues. Per the germline V gene, CDR1 is LGHNA and CDR2 is YSLEER. With 2 bases clipped from V and 14 bases from J, the junction kept 10 bases outside the gene matches. CDR3 in amino acids: CASSQFLAGGQFLFF. The CDR3 coding sequence is TGCGCCAGCAGCCAATTTCTAGCGGGGGGCCAGTTCCTGTTTTTT.

This clonotype was recorded once. One base away lies a much larger clone, so this may be a sequencing read error. The CDR3 nucleotides read TGTGCCAGCAGTGAAGCGGGAGGCCCCTGCGAGCAGTACTTC. Its protein is CASSEAGGPCEQYF. The rearrangement joins TRBV12-3 or TRBV12-4 to TRBJ2-7; 9 bases match TRBD2. J gave up 6 bases and V 5 bases, and 8 bases lay outside the gene matches. This CDR3 is 14 amino acids long.

Notes on this clonotype: Its ends do not fully match the called genes, so a read error is possible. This rearrangement joins TRBV12-3 or TRBV12-4 to TRBJ2-4, with a tentative D call TRBD2 (5 bases). The CDR3 contains 14 residues. CDR3 sequence (DNA): TGTGCCAGCAGCCTCTGGGGAGCCAAAAACATTCAGTGCTTC. It encodes CASSLWGAKNIQCF.

The chain links TRBV4-1 to TRBJ2-3, with D perhaps matching TRBD2 (5 bases). Germline assignment: CDR1 MGHRA and CDR2 YSYEKL. The V end lost 6 bases, the J end lost 0 bases, and 13 bases lay between the germline ends. This CDR3 is built from 15 residues. CDR3: CASRDSVSSTDTQYF. The CDR3 bases are TGCGCCAGCAGGGATAGCGTGTCTAGCACAGATACGCAGTATTTT.

Comment on this clonotype: A read error may account for a junction end that differs from germline. The rearrangement joins TRBV7-2 to TRBJ2-7; perhaps TRBD2 as D (6 bases). This CDR3 has 14 residues. Per the germline V gene, CDR1 is SGHTA and CDR2 is FQGNSA. DNA for the CDR3: TGTGCCAGCAGCCCGAGACTAGTCTCCTACGGGCAGTACTTC. This codes for CASSPRLVSYGQYF.

A few counts support this clonotype. The V call is TRBV5-1, the J call TRBJ1-1, with a weak D call TRBD1 (5 bases). The CDR3 loop spans 18 amino acids. The germline CDR1 and CDR2 sequences are SGHRS and YFSETQ. The V end lost 0 bases, the J end lost 2 bases, and 20 bases lay between the germline ends. The CDR3 is CASSLAEGRTIINTEAFF. The CDR3 DNA reads TGCGCCAGCAGCTTGGCCGAGGGGCGAACGATCATTAACACTGAAGCTTTCTTT. The full variable domain, with the rest looked up from reference TRBV5-1 and TRBJ1-1, is KAGVTQTPRYLIKTRGQQVTLSCSPISGHRSVSWYQQTPGQGLQFLFEYFSETQRNKGNFPGRFSGRQFSNSRSEMNVSTLELGDSALYLCASSLAEGRTIINTEAFFGQGTRLTVV.

This sequence joins TRBV7-2 and TRBJ2-1; 7 positions agree with TRBD2. The length of the CDR3 is 15 residues. V was clipped by 3 bases and J by 2 bases; unmatched bases: 4. Germline CDR1 SGHTA, CDR2 FQGNSA. CDR3 in amino acids: CASSFSGYPYNEQFF. Here the CDR3 DNA reads TGTGCCAGCAGCTTTAGCGGGTACCCCTACAATGAGCAGTTCTTC.

Only one count was recorded for this clonotype. The rearrangement joins TRBV20-1 to TRBJ2-1; 9 bases agree with TRBD2. Germline V CDR1 and CDR2: DFQATT, SNEGSKA (reference sequence). The CDR3 has 14 residues. The V and J ends lost 3 bases and 14 bases, in that order; junction bases with no gene match: 14. In DNA form, the CDR3 reads TGCAGTGCTAGTTTGACTAGCGGCCGTCGGGTGGAGTTCTTC. It is translated as CSASLTSGRRVEFF.

The chain uses TRBV20-1 and TRBJ1-2; D is uncertain. CDR3 size: 14 residues. The germline gives CDR1 DFQATT, CDR2 SNEGSKA (reference sequence). Trimming pared 7 bases from V and 0 bases from J, leaving 15 bases between. The DNA for the CDR3 is TGCAGTGAATTGGGCGGAATTACTAACTATGGCTACACCTTC. It is translated as CSELGGITNYGYTF.

In its sample, this clonotype was seen many times. The rearrangement uses TRBV7-2 and TRBJ2-4; perhaps TRBD2 as D (6 bases). Trimming stripped 8 bases from V and 2 bases from J, with 13 bases between. The V gene's germline CDR1 is SGHTA and CDR2 FQGNSA. This CDR3 spans 14 amino acids. CDR3 amino acids: CASGGAGSKNIQYF. The CDR3 DNA reads as TGTGCCAGCGGAGGGGCCGGCTCCAAAAACATTCAGTACTTC.

In its sample, this clonotype was seen many times. This chain joins TRBV6-5 and TRBJ2-5; D not certain. Looked up from germline, CDR1 is MNHEY and CDR2 is SVGAGI. CDR3 length: 11 amino acids. V was clipped by 2 bases and J by 5 bases, with 3 bases between them. The CDR3, as DNA: TGTGCCAGCAGTTACCTTGAGACCCAGTACTTC. Protein product: CASSYLETQYF.

This chain joins TRBV5-6 and TRBJ2-4; 7 nucleotides align to TRBD2. The CDR3 is 16 residues long. The germline V gene has CDR1 SGHDT and CDR2 YYEEEE. Unmatched junction bases numbered 7, after V lost 3 bases and J lost 1 base. In DNA, the CDR3 is TGTGCCAGCAGCTCTCCGGGACTACTGGCCAAAAACATTCAGTACTTC. Translated, it gives CASSSPGLLAKNIQYF.

This clonotype has more than one count but fewer than ten. The chain joins TRBV6-1 to TRBJ1-2; 7 bases align to TRBD1. Germline V gene sequence: CDR1 MNHNS, CDR2 SASEGT. This CDR3 has 17 amino acids. The junction had 13 bases not matched to a gene; V was cut back by 6 bases and J by 0 bases. CDR3 DNA sequence: TGTGCCAGCAGCCGAACCCTCAACAGGGGCGCTAACTATGGCTACACCTTC. Its translation is CASSRTLNRGANYGYTF.